A single sample gave rise to the 15 T cell receptor beta chains below, sequenced in a study of Graves' ophthalmopathy and Graves' hyperthyroidism. RNA transcripts were the source from which TCR beta CDR3 regions were amplified. HTBI-primed RT-PCR formed the first round, and a multiplex PCR formed the second. MiXCR, run by TCRdb on the multiplex PCR reads, gives a single entry per CDR3 protein. The sample holds more than 550,000 distinct CDR3 sequences, about two fifths seen once. The sample comprised peripheral blood. These receptors were collected from an adult man with Graves' ophthalmopathy.

In this sample, this clonotype turned up many times. This chain links TRBV7-3 with TRBJ2-7, with 9 bases fitting TRBD2. The V segment lost 5 bases and the J segment 3 bases; nucleotides outside the gene matches: 2. This CDR3 contains 13 residues. Germline CDR1 reads SGHTA; CDR2 reads FQGTGA. CDR3 in DNA: TGTGCCAGCAGCATGACTAGCGGCTACGAGCAGTACTTC. Amino acid sequence: CASSMTSGYEQYF. Complete variable domain (other parts from reference TRBV7-3 and TRBJ2-7): GAGVSQTPSNKVTEKGKYVELRCDPISGHTALYWYRQSLGQGPEFLIYFQGTGAADDSGLPNDRFFAVRPEGSVSTLKIQRTERGDSAVYLCASSMTSGYEQYFGPGTRLTVT.

On this clonotype itself: The CDR3 carries no conserved terminal phenylalanine or tryptophan, so it likely arises from a read error. Because the CDR3's place on the DNA is in doubt, the DNA is left out and the CDR3 is given as listed by TCRdb. This chain links TRBV25-1 with TRBJ1-4; TRBD1 was called by the table and not checked on the DNA. The germline CDR1 and CDR2 sequences are MGHDK and SYGVNS. The CDR3 is made up of 9 amino acids, end residues included. The CDR3 loop reads CASSATDYY.

Worth noting for this clonotype: A much larger clone is a single base away; this may be a read error. The rearrangement uses TRBV14 and TRBJ1-1; D is perhaps TRBD1 (6 bases). The germline V gene encodes CDR1 SGHDN and CDR2 FVKESK. The CDR3 spans 14 residues. Trimming shortened V by 4 bases and J by 1 base, and 10 bases separated the two germline ends. The CDR3 sequence: CASSPNRANTEAFF. CDR3 DNA: TGTGCCAGCAGCCCGAACAGGGCGAACACTGAAGCTTTCTTT. The variable domain in full, completed from reference TRBV14 and TRBJ1-1, reads EAGVTQFPSHSVIEKGQTVTLRCDPISGHDNLYWYRRVMGKEIKFLLHFVKESKQDESGMPNNRFLAERTGGTYSTLKVQPAELEDSGVYFCASSPNRANTEAFFGQGTRLTVV.

The chain joins TRBV5-4 to TRBJ2-7, with 7 bases lining up with TRBD1. The CDR3 loop spans 15 amino acids. CDR1 SGHNT and CDR2 YYREEE come from the germline V gene (reference sequence). V trimming: 4 bases; J trimming: 0 bases; junction bases outside the gene matches: 7. The CDR3 loop is CASSRRQGSSYEQYF. The CDR3 DNA follows: TGTGCCAGCAGCAGAAGACAGGGCTCCTCCTACGAGCAGTACTTC.

The chain recombines TRBV20-1 with TRBJ2-3; a weak D match, TRBD1 (5 bases). Trimming cost V 6 bases and J 2 bases, with 9 bases left between them. The CDR3 covers 12 residues. Per the germline V gene, CDR1 is DFQATT and CDR2 is SNEGSKA (reference sequence). Here the CDR3 DNA reads TGCAGTGCCCAGGGCCTCACAGATACGCAGTATTTT. It encodes CSAQGLTDTQYF.

The chain employs TRBV5-8 and TRBJ2-7; D possibly uses TRBD1 or TRBD2 (5 bases each). This CDR3 contains 14 residues. Germline CDR1 is SGHTS and CDR2 is YDEGEE. With 3 bases removed from V and 3 bases from J, the gap between germline ends came to 13 bases. The DNA of the CDR3 is TGTGCCAGCAGCTACGGGACGGGGAACTACGAGCAGTACTTC. Protein: CASSYGTGNYEQYF.

This clonotype was seen more than once but under ten times. The chain recombines TRBV4-1 with TRBJ1-6; 12 positions agree with TRBD1. This CDR3 is 20 amino acids long. The trim removed 1 base at V and 0 bases at J, leaving 7 bases unmatched. In germline, CDR1 is MGHRA, CDR2 YSYEKL. CDR3 nucleotides: TGCGCCAGCAGCCAAGTTTTGGGACAGGGGGCTCCCTCCTATAATTCACCCCTCCACTTT. This translates into CASSQVLGQGAPSYNSPLHF.

In this sample, this clonotype turned up many times. The chain recombines TRBV29-1 with TRBJ1-1; D possibly corresponds to TRBD1 (5 bases). V was pared by 4 bases and J by 6 bases, with 9 bases between. Germline V CDR1 and CDR2: SQVTM, ANQGSEA. This CDR3 has 11 amino acids. This chain's CDR3 is CSVVTGPEAFF. The CDR3 DNA reads TGCAGCGTTGTAACGGGGCCTGAAGCTTTCTTT.

This clonotype was detected ten times or more. The CDR3 protein is CASSNPLQGPGQPQHF. The DNA of the CDR3 is TGTGCCAGTAGTAACCCTCTACAGGGACCGGGACAGCCCCAGCATTTT. This chain uses TRBV19 with TRBJ1-5; D is possibly TRBD1 (6 bases). Germline loops: CDR1 LNHDA, CDR2 SQIVND (reference sequence). Trimming stripped 4 bases from V and 7 bases from J, with 20 bases between. The CDR3 extends over 16 amino acids. Full variable domain (rest looked up from reference TRBV19 and TRBJ1-5): DGGITQSPKYLFRKEGQNVTLSCEQNLNHDAMYWYRQDPGQGLRLIYYSQIVNDFQKGDIAEGYSVSREKKESFPLTVTSAQKNPTAFYLCASSNPLQGPGQPQHFGDGTRLSIL.

In this sample, this clonotype turned up many times. The chain combines TRBV6-5 with TRBJ1-1, with a tentative D call TRBD1 (6 bases). Germline CDR1 is MNHEY and CDR2 is SVGAGI. CDR3 length: 14 amino acids. V shed 7 bases and J shed 4 bases, with 16 bases lying between them. The CDR3: CASTSSPGVTEAFF. Written as DNA, the CDR3 is TGTGCCAGCACCTCCTCCCCAGGGGTCACTGAAGCTTTCTTT.

This chain links TRBV7-9 with TRBJ2-5, with 7 bases fitting TRBD2. CDR1 is SEHNR, CDR2 FQNEAQ, per germline (reference sequence). The CDR3 covers 15 residues. Unmatched junction bases numbered 6, after V lost 2 bases and J lost 3 bases. The CDR3 bases are TGTGCCAGCAGCTTACTAAGCGGGGAGAAAGAGACCCAGTACTTC. Residues: CASSLLSGEKETQYF. The variable domain in full, completed from reference TRBV7-9 and TRBJ2-5, reads DTGVSQNPRHKITKRGQNVTFRCDPISEHNRLYWYRQTLGQGPEFLTYFQNEAQLEKSRLLSDRFSAERPKGSFSTLEIQRTEQGDSAMYLCASSLLSGEKETQYFGPGTRLLVL.

The chain joins TRBV7-2 to TRBJ2-2; 7 nucleotides align to TRBD2. Germline V gives CDR1 SGHTA, CDR2 FQGNSA. This CDR3 is 17 amino acids long. V lost 3 bases and J lost 6; bases outside the gene matches: 13. The CDR3 reads CASSLGGSASGAGELFF. The CDR3 DNA reads as TGTGCCAGCAGCTTGGGAGGGTCGGCAAGCGGAGCCGGGGAGCTGTTTTTT.

This clonotype was seen many times. CDR3 sequence (DNA): TGTGCCAGTAGTCCGAACAGGGATCAGCCCCAGCATTTT. This gives the protein CASSPNRDQPQHF. The chain employs TRBV19 and TRBJ1-5, with D perhaps matching TRBD1 (6 bases). Germline V gives CDR1 LNHDA, CDR2 SQIVND (reference sequence). This CDR3 is built from 13 residues. Trimming took off 5 bases at V and 5 bases at J, with 10 bases between the two ends.

V usage is TRBV11-2 and J usage is TRBJ2-7; D gene ambiguous. Trimming pared 3 bases from V and 0 bases from J, leaving 9 bases between. This CDR3 has 14 amino acids. Per the germline V gene, CDR1 is SGHAT and CDR2 is FQNNGV. The CDR3 sequence is CASSFLRSSYEQYF. The CDR3 DNA sequence: TGTGCCAGCAGCTTTCTGAGGAGCTCCTACGAGCAGTACTTC.

At least ten counts were recorded for this clonotype. This rearrangement joins TRBV12-3 or TRBV12-4 to TRBJ2-7; no firm D call. Trimming cost V 1 base and J 2 bases, with 9 bases left between them. The CDR3 has 14 amino acids. Here the CDR3 reads CASSLDGTTYEQYF. For the CDR3, the DNA is TGTGCCAGCAGTTTAGACGGCACCACCTACGAGCAGTACTTC.